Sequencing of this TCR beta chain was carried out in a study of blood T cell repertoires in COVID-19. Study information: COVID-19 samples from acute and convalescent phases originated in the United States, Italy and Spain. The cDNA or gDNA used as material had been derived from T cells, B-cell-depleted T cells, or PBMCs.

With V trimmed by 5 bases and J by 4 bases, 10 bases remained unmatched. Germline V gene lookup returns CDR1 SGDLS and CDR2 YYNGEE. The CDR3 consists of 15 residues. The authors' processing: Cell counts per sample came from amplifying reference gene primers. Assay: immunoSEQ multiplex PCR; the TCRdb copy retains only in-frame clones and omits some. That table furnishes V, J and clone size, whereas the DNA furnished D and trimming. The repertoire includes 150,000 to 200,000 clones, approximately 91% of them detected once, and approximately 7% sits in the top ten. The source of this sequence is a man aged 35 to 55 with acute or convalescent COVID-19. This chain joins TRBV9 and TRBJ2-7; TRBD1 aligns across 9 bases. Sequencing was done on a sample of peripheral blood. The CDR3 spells CASRDGDREGYEQYF. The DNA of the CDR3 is TGTGCCAGCAGAGACGGGGACAGGGAAGGGTACGAGCAGTACTTC.